The 31 T cell receptor beta chains in this list originate from one sample, sequenced in a study of PD-1 blockade in classical Hodgkin lymphoma (dated by TCRdb to the early 2020s). Sample time point, as interpreted from the label and publication: cycle 4 day 1 (C4D1), after more than five weeks of nivolumab. All trial patients had relapsed after autologous stem cell transplantation, with cohorts A, B and C differing in prior brentuximab vedotin exposure. Magnetic negative selection with a Miltenyi CD8+ T cell isolation kit was used to purify CD8+ T cells from thawed PBMCs. Library method: the immunoSEQ multiplex PCR assay. TCRdb holds this immuneACCESS table with in-frame rearrangements only. Some clones are missing; in checked studies, unresolved V genes explain under half, and the rest has no known cause. This sample holds some 5,000 clones; about 65% were observed only once. The leading ten clones occupy 26% of the sample.

The sequences come from CD8+ T cells from blood, collected before the fourth cycle of nivolumab. These receptor sequences come from a human donor with classical Hodgkin lymphoma.

V is TRBV13 and J is TRBJ1-2; 8 bases match TRBD1. The CDR3 sequence is 16 residues long. The V gene end was trimmed by 2 bases and the J gene end by 8 bases; junction bases not matched to a gene: 13. Germline V gene data show CDR1 as PRHDT and CDR2 as FYEKMQ (reference sequence). The CDR3 spells CASSLLGQEFLWGYTF. In DNA, the CDR3 is TGTGCCAGCAGCTTACTGGGACAGGAATTTCTATGGGGCTACACCTTC. Filled out from reference TRBV13 and TRBJ1-2, the complete variable domain reads AAGVIQSPRHLIKEKRETATLKCYPIPRHDTVYWYQQGPGQDPQFLISFYEKMQSDKGSIPDRFSAQQFSDYHSELNMSSLELGDSALYFCASSLLGQEFLWGYTFGSGTRLTVV.

This sequence joins TRBV27 and TRBJ2-7, with D unresolved. V shed 6 bases and J shed 6 bases, with 12 bases lying between them. CDR3 length: 12 residues. CDR1 and CDR2 from the germline V gene are MNHEY and SMNVEV (reference sequence). The CDR3 protein is CASSNNLREQYF. The CDR3 nucleotides read TGTGCCAGCAGCAACAACTTGCGCGAGCAGTACTTC.

The genes are TRBV27 and TRBJ1-2; D may be TRBD1 (6 bases). This CDR3 has 17 amino acids. The germline V and J ends were trimmed by 5 bases and 5 bases, with 24 bases remaining between them. Germline lookup yields CDR1 MNHEY and CDR2 SMNVEV (reference sequence). Here the CDR3 DNA reads TGTGCCAGCAGTCCACAAAGCACAGGGACTGGAGGGTATGGCTACACCTTC. It specifies CASSPQSTGTGGYGYTF.

In its sample, this clone was seen a few times. This chain links TRBV5-1 with TRBJ2-5; the D is unclear. V gave up 4 bases and J gave up 0 bases, with 1 base separating them. The CDR3 sequence is 11 residues long. Germline values: CDR1 SGHRS, CDR2 YFSETQ. This CDR3 is CASSNQETQYF. CDR3 sequence (DNA): TGCGCCAGCAGCAACCAAGAGACCCAGTACTTC.

The chain carries TRBV27 and TRBJ2-7; D is undetermined. CDR1 is MNHEY and CDR2 is SMNVEV in the germline V gene (reference sequence). Trimming took 6 bases from V and 0 from J, leaving 15 bases between them. This CDR3 region has 15 residues. The CDR3 DNA reads TGTGCCAGCAGCCTCCTTCCCGCGAGCTCCTACGAGCAGTACTTC. This sequence encodes CASSLLPASSYEQYF.

The chain is built from TRBV27 and TRBJ2-5; TRBD2 is a possible D gene (6 bases). TRBJ2-7 matches the DNA end more closely, so the J call is doubtful. Germline V gene sequence: CDR1 MNHEY, CDR2 SMNVEV (reference sequence). This CDR3 has 14 residues. The CDR3: CASSLLAGSYEQYF. The CDR3 nucleotides are TGTGCCAGCAGTCTCCTGGCGGGGTCCTACGAGCAGTACTTC.

About this clone: The likely explanation is a read error, given a far larger clone one base away. The CDR3 coding sequence is TGTGCCAGCAGCACTAAACGCGGGACTAGCGGGAGCCGAGGCTACGAGCAGTACTTC. This gives the protein CASSTKRGTSGSRGYEQYF. V usage is TRBV5-5 and J usage is TRBJ2-7; 14 positions match TRBD2. CDR1 and CDR2 (germline): SGHKS, YYEKEE (reference sequence). The trim removed 4 bases at V and 3 bases at J, leaving 15 bases unmatched. The CDR3 loop spans 19 amino acids. Combining the CDR3 with reference TRBV5-5 and TRBJ2-7 gives the whole variable domain DAGVTQSPTHLIKTRGQQVTLRCSPISGHKSVSWYQQVLGQGPQFIFQYYEKEERGRGNFPDRFSARQFPNYSSELNVNALLLGDSALYLCASSTKRGTSGSRGYEQYFGPGTRLTVT.

The chain employs TRBV7-9 and TRBJ2-3, with 10 bases that match TRBD2. Germline-derived CDR1 and CDR2 are SEHNR and FQNEAQ (reference sequence). The CDR3 length is 17 residues. V shed 0 bases, J shed 5 bases, and the junction held 8 bases outside the gene matches. The CDR3 protein is CASSLAVLAGVVDTQYF. The CDR3 coding sequence is TGTGCCAGCAGCTTAGCGGTGCTAGCGGGAGTGGTAGATACGCAGTATTTT. The complete variable domain, with remaining parts taken from reference TRBV7-9 and TRBJ2-3, reads DTGVSQNPRHKITKRGQNVTFRCDPISEHNRLYWYRQTLGQGPEFLTYFQNEAQLEKSRLLSDRFSAERPKGSFSTLEIQRTEQGDSAMYLCASSLAVLAGVVDTQYFGPGTRLTVL.

This chain connects TRBV5-8 to TRBJ2-7; D unresolved. Germline assignment: CDR1 SGHTS and CDR2 YDEGEE. CDR3 size: 13 residues. V was shortened by 2 bases and J by 0 bases, with 6 bases between the two germline ends. CDR3: CASSFRSSYEQYF. DNA for the CDR3: TGTGCCAGCAGCTTCAGAAGCTCCTACGAGCAGTACTTC.

The chain uses TRBV5-1 and TRBJ2-7; no firm D call. Deletions cut 3 bases from V and 6 bases from J, with 13 bases between. Germline CDR1 reads SGHRS; CDR2 reads YFSETQ. The CDR3 totals 13 residues. This CDR3 reads CASSWKVNGEQYF. In nucleotides, the CDR3 is TGCGCCAGCAGCTGGAAGGTTAACGGCGAGCAGTACTTC.

This rearrangement joins TRBV6-6 to TRBJ1-4, with a possible D match to TRBD1 (6 bases). The CDR3 sequence is 16 residues long. Germline CDR1 reads MNHNY; CDR2 reads SVGAGI (reference sequence). The V end lost 5 bases, the J end lost 4 bases, and 17 bases lay between the germline ends. This CDR3 reads CASSTHGQHDNEKLFF. For the CDR3, the DNA is TGTGCCAGCAGTACACACGGACAGCACGATAATGAAAAACTGTTTTTT.

This clone has a single count. V gene TRBV5-6 combines with J gene TRBJ1-1, with D uncertain. The V and J ends lost 3 bases and 6 bases respectively, with 9 bases between them. The CDR3 runs to 12 residues. Germline CDR1 SGHDT, CDR2 YYEEEE. The CDR3, as DNA: TGTGCCAGCAGCTCCGGCGGGGCTGAAGCTTTCTTT. Translated: CASSSGGAEAFF.

This rearrangement joins TRBV18 to TRBJ2-7; maybe TRBD2 (6 bases). Germline loops: CDR1 KGHSH, CDR2 LQKENI. Trimming removed 3 bases at V and 7 bases at J, with 10 bases between. This CDR3 comprises 12 residues. The CDR3 protein is CASSPGSEEQYF. CDR3 nucleotide sequence: TGTGCCAGCTCACCCGGGAGCGAGGAGCAGTACTTC. The variable domain in full, with the rest retrieved from reference TRBV18 and TRBJ2-7, is NAGVMQNPRHLVRRRGQEARLRCSPMKGHSHVYWYRQLPEEGLKFMVYLQKENIIDESGMPKERFSAEFPKEGPSILRIQQVVRGDSAAYFCASSPGSEEQYFGPGTRLTVT.

As DNA, the CDR3 is TGTGCCAGCAGTCCTACACTATGGTTGGCATCCTACGAGCAGTACTTC. As protein: CASSPTLWLASYEQYF. This sequence joins TRBV28 and TRBJ2-7; D gene ambiguous. Germline-derived CDR1 and CDR2 are MDHEN and SYDVKM. The CDR3 is made up of 16 amino acids. With 5 bases removed from V and 1 base from J, the gap between germline ends came to 18 bases.

This chain connects TRBV2 to TRBJ2-7; D gene uncertain. The CDR3 runs 12 residues. In germline, CDR1 is SNHLY, CDR2 FYNNEI. V lost 7 bases and J lost 2, with 9 bases in between. CDR3 DNA: TGTGCCAGCATTATCGGAACCTACGAGCAGTACTTC. Translated, it gives CASIIGTYEQYF.

The rearrangement uses TRBV28 and TRBJ2-2; 7 bases line up with TRBD1. The CDR3 covers 14 residues. Germline trimming cut 6 bases from V and 6 bases from J; bases unmatched to any gene: 7. Germline CDR1 MDHEN, CDR2 SYDVKM. This chain's CDR3 is CASSVSTGAGELFF. The CDR3 DNA is TGTGCCAGCAGCGTCTCAACAGGGGCCGGGGAGCTGTTTTTT.

The chain couples TRBV30 to TRBJ1-1; no clear D gene. Trimming stripped 0 bases from V and 3 bases from J, with 8 bases between. The germline gives CDR1 GTSNPN, CDR2 SVGIG (reference sequence). The CDR3 covers 13 residues. Written as DNA, the CDR3 is TGTGCCTGGAGTGTCCAGGACGACACTGAAGCTTTCTTT. Translation: CAWSVQDDTEAFF.

The J gene is TRBJ2-3, the V gene TRBV7-9, with D hard to call. This CDR3 has 12 residues. Germline V gives CDR1 SEHNR, CDR2 FQNEAQ (reference sequence). The V end lost 7 bases, the J end lost 6 bases, and 11 bases lay between the germline ends. CDR3 sequence reads: CASIDLPDTQYF. DNA for the CDR3: TGTGCCAGCATCGACCTCCCGGATACGCAGTATTTT.

The V and J genes are TRBV27 and TRBJ2-7; possibly TRBD1 for D (5 bases). The CDR3 is 12 residues long. Trimming left V 5 bases short and J 6 bases short, with 11 bases between. CDR1 and CDR2 from the germline V gene are MNHEY and SMNVEV (reference sequence). CDR3 bases: TGTGCCAGCAGTCCGACAGAGTTCGAGCAGTACTTC. Protein: CASSPTEFEQYF.

The table lists this clone with a count of one. The chain carries TRBV5-4 and TRBJ2-7; D is unresolved. CDR3 size: 12 residues. Trimming cost V 3 bases and J 0 bases, with 4 bases left between them. Germline CDR1 reads SGHNT; CDR2 reads YYREEE (reference sequence). The DNA of the CDR3 is TGTGCCAGCAGCTGGAGCTCCTACGAGCAGTACTTC. It codes for CASSWSSYEQYF.

This chain joins TRBV6-1 and TRBJ2-4; D gene uncertain. Germline-derived CDR1 and CDR2 are MNHNS and SASEGT. V lost 1 base and J lost 0, with 22 bases in between. The CDR3 length is 20 residues. The CDR3 DNA reads as TGTGCCAGCAGTGAAGGAAGGTTAACAGACACCTACCTAGCCAAAAACATTCAGTACTTC. This gives the protein CASSEGRLTDTYLAKNIQYF.

The chain has TRBV5-4 and TRBJ2-1, with 9 bases fitting TRBD1. V gave up 4 bases and J gave up 2 bases; unmatched junction bases: 7. Per the germline V gene, CDR1 is SGHNT and CDR2 is YYREEE (reference sequence). The CDR3 sequence is 16 residues long. The chain's CDR3 is CASSTDRGATYNEQFF. CDR3 sequence (DNA): TGTGCCAGCAGCACGGACAGGGGAGCTACCTACAATGAGCAGTTCTTC. Looking up the rest from reference TRBV5-4 and TRBJ2-1 gives the full variable domain: ETGVTQSPTHLIKTRGQQVTLRCSSQSGHNTVSWYQQALGQGPQFIFQYYREEENGRGNFPPRFSGLQFPNYSSELNVNALELDDSALYLCASSTDRGATYNEQFFGPGTRLTVL.

The chain couples TRBV4-2 to TRBJ2-7; TRBD2 might be the D (6 bases). The CDR3 runs to 14 residues. The germline V and J ends were trimmed by 4 bases and 2 bases, with 12 bases remaining between them. Per the germline V gene, CDR1 is LGHNA and CDR2 is YNFKEQ. As DNA, the CDR3 is TGTGCCAGCAGCCTAAAGGAGGGCCCCTACGAGCAGTACTTC. It encodes CASSLKEGPYEQYF.

This CDR3 is CASSEGSYYEQYF. In DNA form, the CDR3 reads TGTGCCAGCAGTGAGGGCAGTTACTACGAGCAGTACTTC. The rearrangement joins TRBV6-1 to TRBJ2-7; no reliable D call. With 3 bases removed from V and 3 bases from J, the gap between germline ends came to 9 bases. Germline V gives CDR1 MNHNS, CDR2 SASEGT. The CDR3 is 13 amino acids.

The chain employs TRBV29-1 and TRBJ2-7; D is unresolved. CDR3 size: 11 residues. CDR1 is SQVTM, CDR2 ANQGSEA, per germline. V was clipped by 6 bases and J by 0 bases, with 6 bases between them. The CDR3 DNA is TGCAGCGTCTCGACCTCCTACGAGCAGTACTTC. As protein: CSVSTSYEQYF.

The chain is built from TRBV27 and TRBJ2-1, with TRBD2 matching 7 bases. CDR3 length equals 14 residues. CDR1 MNHEY and CDR2 SMNVEV come from the germline V gene (reference sequence). Trimming cost V 4 bases and J 3 bases; bases outside gene matches: 3. Here the CDR3 DNA reads TGTGCCAGCAGTTCCCTAGCGGACTACAATGAGCAGTTCTTC. It is translated as CASSSLADYNEQFF.

V and J are TRBV12-5 and TRBJ2-6, with a weak D call TRBD1 (6 bases). The CDR3 extends over 16 amino acids. Germline V gene data show CDR1 as LGHNT and CDR2 as FRNRAP. The V and J ends lost 1 base and 2 bases respectively, with 9 bases between them. This chain's CDR3 is CASGLAPGAGANVLTF. The CDR3 nucleotides read TGTGCTAGTGGTTTGGCCCCAGGGGCTGGGGCCAACGTCCTGACTTTC.

The chain is built from TRBV4-1 and TRBJ1-4, with D unclear. The CDR3 is made up of 13 amino acids. CDR1 is MGHRA and CDR2 is YSYEKL in the germline V gene. Trimming shortened V by 1 base and J by 5 bases, and 5 bases separated the two germline ends. This CDR3 is CASSQVQNEKLFF. The CDR3 nucleotides are TGCGCCAGCAGCCAAGTACAGAATGAAAAACTGTTTTTT.

This clone counts as large. The chain's CDR3 is CASSPGQVLYQETQYF. Here the CDR3 DNA reads TGTGCCAGCAGCCCGGGACAGGTCCTGTACCAAGAGACCCAGTACTTC. This chain connects TRBV5-4 to TRBJ2-5; 8 bases are a match to TRBD1. Germline V CDR1 and CDR2: SGHNT, YYREEE (reference sequence). The CDR3 length is 16 residues. The trim removed 4 bases at V and 0 bases at J, leaving 8 bases unmatched. The full variable domain, completed using reference TRBV5-4 and TRBJ2-5, is ETGVTQSPTHLIKTRGQQVTLRCSSQSGHNTVSWYQQALGQGPQFIFQYYREEENGRGNFPPRFSGLQFPNYSSELNVNALELDDSALYLCASSPGQVLYQETQYFGPGTRLLVL.

V gene TRBV4-1 combines with J gene TRBJ2-3; D call uncertain. Trimming shortened V by 4 bases and J by 1 base, and 12 bases separated the two germline ends. This CDR3 spans 15 amino acids. Germline V CDR1 and CDR2: MGHRA, YSYEKL. CDR3 nucleotides: TGCGCCAGCAGCCTGGACGGGCTACGCACAGATACGCAGTATTTT. This codes for CASSLDGLRTDTQYF.

V gene TRBV6-1 combines with J gene TRBJ2-1, with D possibly matching TRBD1 (5 bases). CDR1 MNHNS and CDR2 SASEGT come from the germline V gene. Deletions cut 7 bases from V and 9 bases from J, with 19 bases between. This CDR3 has 14 residues. The CDR3 DNA is TGTGCCAGCACCCTGAGGACAAACGAGGCTGAGCAGTTCTTC. It translates to CASTLRTNEAEQFF.